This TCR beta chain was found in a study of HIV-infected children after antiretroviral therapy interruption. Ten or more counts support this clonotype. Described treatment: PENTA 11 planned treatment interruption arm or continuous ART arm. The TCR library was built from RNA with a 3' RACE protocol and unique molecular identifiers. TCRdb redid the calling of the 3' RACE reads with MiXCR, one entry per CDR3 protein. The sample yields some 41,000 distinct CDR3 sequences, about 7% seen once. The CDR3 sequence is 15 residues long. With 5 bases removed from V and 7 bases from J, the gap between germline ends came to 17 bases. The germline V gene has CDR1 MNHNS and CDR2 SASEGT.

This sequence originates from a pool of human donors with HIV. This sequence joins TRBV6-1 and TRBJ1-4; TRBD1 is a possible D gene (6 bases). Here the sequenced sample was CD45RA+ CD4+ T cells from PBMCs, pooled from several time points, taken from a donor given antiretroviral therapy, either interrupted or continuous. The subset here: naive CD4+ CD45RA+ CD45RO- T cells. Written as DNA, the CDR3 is TGTGCCAGCAGTTCCCTAGGGACACCCTCTGAAAAACTGTTTTTT. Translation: CASSSLGTPSEKLFF.